This TCR beta chain was captured by sequencing in a study of blood T cell repertoires in COVID-19. Whole-study context: The United States, Italy and Spain supplied acute and convalescent COVID-19 samples. Sources were T cells, B-cell-depleted T cells, or PBMCs; the material itself was cDNA or gDNA.

One Seattle source followed patients from active infection through their disease course. V lost 4 bases, J lost 0 bases, and 9 bases stayed unmatched. The CDR3 spans 17 residues. Germline values: CDR1 SEHNR, CDR2 FQNEAQ (reference sequence). Repertoires were generated with immunoSEQ multiplex PCR, while TCRdb's copy carries only in-frame clones and drops some. The sample lists approximately 200,000 clones; roughly 80% were seen once. This chain uses TRBV7-9 with TRBJ1-3; TRBD1 matches at 7 bases. The specimen sequenced was peripheral blood. The sequence derives from a woman of 80 years or more with COVID-19, enrolled during active disease. CDR3 DNA sequence: TGTGCCAGCAGCTCCAGGGACAGATGGAGCTCTGGAAACACCATATATTTT. Translation: CASSSRDRWSSGNTIYF.